This T cell receptor beta chain emerged from a study of blood T cell repertoires in COVID-19. Overall study: Italy, Spain and the United States were the sources of the convalescent and acute COVID-19 samples. T cells, B-cell-depleted T cells, or PBMCs supplied cDNA or gDNA.

Original analysis: Estimation of nucleated cell counts was performed using reference gene primer amplification. Assay used: immunoSEQ multiplex PCR; TCRdb lists only in-frame clones, some missing. The V and J calls and clone size are taken from that table; D and trimming were inferred from the DNA. Of tens of thousands of clones detected, more than 65% appear once; the ten largest clones hold about 3%. One Seattle source followed patients from active infection through their disease course. Looked up from germline, CDR1 is SQVTM and CDR2 is ANQGSEA. V dropped 8 bases and J dropped 2 bases, with 12 bases sitting between them. The CDR3 length is 12 residues.

V usage is TRBV29-1 and J usage is TRBJ1-1; D is perhaps TRBD1 (6 bases). Sequencing was done on a sample of peripheral blood. The TCR was taken from a man between 65 and 79 years old with COVID-19, enrolled during active disease. The CDR3 spells CSFYRDNTEAFF. The CDR3, as DNA: TGCAGCTTTTACAGGGATAACACTGAAGCTTTCTTT.